The clone carrying this TCR beta chain was picked up a small number of times. Its specificity is unknown. A quantitative 5'-RACE method, one with molecular barcodes, was used to make TCR beta libraries. TCRdb ran MiXCR on the 5' RACE reads and lists one entry per CDR3 protein. The sample has some 250,000 distinct CDR3 sequences; around 25% are singletons. The entry originates in a study of CD8 T cells in ankylosing spondylitis. General observations from the study: What appeared characteristic of ankylosing spondylitis blood was a TCR beta motif of fewer than ten highly homologous variants. In peripheral blood, disease-linked CD8+ clones occurred at relatively low frequencies. Clones tied to disease were said to be significantly enriched in matched ankylosing spondylitis synovial fluid.

The TCR sequence derives from a male donor with ankylosing spondylitis or in good health (not recorded which). Sample: blood, either unsorted or a sorted T cell fraction (not recorded which).

CDR3 in DNA: TGCGCCAGCAGCATGGCACAGGGCAATGAGCAGTTCTTC. Translated: CASSMAQGNEQFF. The chain is built from TRBV10-1 and TRBJ2-1; weak D call: TRBD1 (6 bases). The CDR3 has 13 residues. Germline V gene sequence: CDR1 WNHNN, CDR2 SYGVQD (reference sequence). V was shortened by 6 bases and J by 6 bases, with 12 bases between the two germline ends.